Below, 24 T cell receptor beta chains from the same sample are listed, as sequenced in a study of blood T cells in healthy people across ages. A second PCR of 7 to 11 cycles used a sample-barcoded 5' primer and a J-beta primer mix. MiXCR, applied by TCRdb to the 5' RACE reads, yields one record per CDR3 protein. The sample contains some 1.8 million distinct CDR3 sequences, 30% to 40% of which appear only once. Sequencing was carried out using blood. The origin of the receptors is a human donor in good health.

This chain uses TRBV24-1 with TRBJ1-5, with D tentatively TRBD1 (5 bases). This CDR3 has 18 residues. Deletions cut 4 bases from V and 1 base from J, with 19 bases between. The germline CDR1 and CDR2 sequences are KGHDR and SFDVKD. CDR3 in DNA: TGTGCCACCAGTGACTCGAAAGCGAACCGGGACAGCAATCAGCCCCAGCATTTT. Encoded protein: CATSDSKANRDSNQPQHF.

This clonotype has only a few counts. The chain's CDR3 is CASSSPGLEGYGYTF. CDR3 sequence (DNA): TGTGCCAGCAGCTCCCCCGGTCTCGAGGGTTATGGCTACACCTTC. V usage is TRBV11-3 and J usage is TRBJ1-2; D is ambiguous. V gave up 4 bases and J gave up 5 bases, with 17 bases separating them. Germline-derived CDR1 and CDR2 are SGHNT and YENEEA. The CDR3 spans 15 residues.

This clonotype turned up a few times. The chain recombines TRBV27 with TRBJ2-7, with a weak D call TRBD1 (5 bases). The CDR3 has 14 amino acids. The V and J ends lost 5 bases and 2 bases respectively, with 13 bases between them. CDR1 and CDR2 from the germline V gene are MNHEY and SMNVEV (reference sequence). The CDR3 reads CASSPMAGPYEQYF. CDR3 DNA: TGTGCCAGCAGTCCCATGGCAGGGCCCTACGAGCAGTACTTC.

As to this clonotype: The junction departs from germline at one end; a sequencing error may be responsible. The chain is built from TRBV12-3 or TRBV12-4 and TRBJ1-1; no clear D gene. The CDR3 extends over 13 amino acids. DNA for the CDR3: TGCGCCAGCAGTTCCCGGACCTTCACTGAAGCTTTCTTT. Its protein is CASSSRTFTEAFF.

This chain connects TRBV6-8 to TRBJ2-2, with D uncertain. The germline CDR1 and CDR2 sequences are MNHGY and SAAAGT. The V and J ends lost 6 bases and 5 bases respectively, with 16 bases between them. This CDR3 is 15 amino acids long. The CDR3 DNA sequence: TGTGCCAGCAGGGAGAAGTGGAATCGGACCGGGGAGCTGTTTTTT. Its protein product is CASREKWNRTGELFF.

This clonotype was seen only a few times. The CDR3 region has the DNA TGCGCCAGCAGCTCGAACAGGGAACGAAACTATGGCTACACCTTC. Encoded protein: CASSSNRERNYGYTF. The chain carries TRBV4-1 and TRBJ1-2; weak D call: TRBD1 (6 bases). CDR1 is MGHRA, CDR2 YSYEKL, per germline. The CDR3 length is 15 residues. Trimming stripped 5 bases from V and 2 bases from J, with 15 bases between.

This clonotype was seen a few times. The chain joins TRBV11-2 to TRBJ2-7; 7 bases agree with TRBD2. The CDR3 runs to 16 residues. The junction had 13 bases not matched to a gene; V was cut back by 7 bases and J by 1 base. Germline V lookup: CDR1 SGHAT, CDR2 FQNNGV. CDR3: CASTSLRLAVSYEQYF. CDR3 sequence (DNA): TGTGCCAGCACCAGTTTAAGGCTAGCGGTTTCCTACGAGCAGTACTTC. The variable domain in full, with the rest retrieved from reference TRBV11-2 and TRBJ2-7, is EAGVAQSPRYKIIEKRQSVAFWCNPISGHATLYWYQQILGQGPKLLIQFQNNGVVDDSQLPKDRFSAERLKGVDSTLKIQPAKLEDSAVYLCASTSLRLAVSYEQYFGPGTRLTVT.

This clonotype appeared once. This sequence joins TRBV7-6 and TRBJ2-7; D call uncertain. Trimming took off 0 bases at V and 0 bases at J, with 12 bases between the two ends. This CDR3 spans 16 amino acids. In germline, CDR1 is SGHVS, CDR2 FNYEAQ. In nucleotides, the CDR3 is TGTGCCAGCAGCTTAGCGCAGTCCCAGAGCTCCTACGAGCAGTACTTC. This gives the protein CASSLAQSQSSYEQYF. Complete variable domain (other parts from reference TRBV7-6 and TRBJ2-7): GAGVSQSPRYKVTKRGQDVALRCDPISGHVSLYWYRQALGQGPEFLTYFNYEAQQDKSGLPNDRFSAERPEGSISTLTIQRTEQRDSAMYRCASSLAQSQSSYEQYFGPGTRLTVT.

The rearrangement links TRBV6-1 to TRBJ1-2, with 7 bases lining up with TRBD1. The CDR3 has 18 amino acids. With V trimmed by 7 bases and J by 0 bases, 17 bases remained unmatched. The germline V gene has CDR1 MNHNS and CDR2 SASEGT. CDR3 in amino acids: CASTAWTRTGSANYGYTF. DNA for the CDR3: TGTGCCAGCACCGCTTGGACGCGGACAGGATCGGCTAACTATGGCTACACCTTC.

CDR3 in amino acids: CSASEPREGHYGYTF. The CDR3, as DNA: TGCAGTGCTAGCGAGCCAAGGGAGGGGCACTATGGCTACACCTTC. The chain links TRBV20-1 to TRBJ1-2; D may be TRBD1 (5 bases). Deletions cut 3 bases from V and 3 bases from J, with 17 bases between. CDR1 is DFQATT and CDR2 is SNEGSKA in the germline V gene (reference sequence). The length of the CDR3 is 15 residues.

At least ten counts were recorded for this clonotype. V usage is TRBV15 and J usage is TRBJ2-5, with D hard to call. Germline V gene data show CDR1 as LNHNV and CDR2 as YYDKDF (reference sequence). The CDR3 runs to 12 residues. V was cut by 2 bases and J by 5 bases, with 6 bases left in between. Written as DNA, the CDR3 is TGTGCCACCAGCAGACTCGGGGAGACCCAGTACTTC. Translation gives CATSRLGETQYF.

This clonotype came up a few times. V usage is TRBV4-1 and J usage is TRBJ1-2, with D tentatively TRBD1 (5 bases). Germline lookup yields CDR1 MGHRA and CDR2 YSYEKL. Trimming took off 4 bases at V and 2 bases at J, with 14 bases between the two ends. The CDR3 has 15 residues. CDR3 in amino acids: CASSRDLDTNYGYTF. DNA of the CDR3: TGCGCCAGCAGCCGAGACCTGGACACAAACTATGGCTACACCTTC.

This clonotype has a count of ten or more. This rearrangement joins TRBV28 to TRBJ2-1; D gene unclear. V was clipped by 2 bases and J by 4 bases, with 9 bases between them. The CDR3 is 14 residues long. In germline, CDR1 is MDHEN, CDR2 SYDVKM. The CDR3 here is CASSLPGSYNEQFF. In DNA form, the CDR3 reads TGTGCCAGCAGTTTACCCGGATCTTACAATGAGCAGTTCTTC.

The chain recombines TRBV4-1 with TRBJ1-1; possibly TRBD1 for D (5 bases). Germline CDR1 is MGHRA and CDR2 is YSYEKL. The CDR3 sequence is 13 residues long. Trimming pared 5 bases from V and 3 bases from J, leaving 10 bases between. The DNA of the CDR3 is TGCGCCAGCAGCACAGGACTGGACACTGAAGCTTTCTTT. It translates to CASSTGLDTEAFF.

V is TRBV28 and J is TRBJ2-4; 9 nucleotides match TRBD2. The closer fit of TRBJ2-7 to the DNA end suggests the J call may be wrong. The CDR3 covers 15 residues. Germline V gene sequence: CDR1 MDHEN, CDR2 SYDVKM. CDR3 in DNA: TGTGCCAGCAGGACAGGTGGCGGGGGGGCCTACGAGCAGTACTTC. Translating it yields CASRTGGGGAYEQYF.

This clonotype was detected a few times. V usage is TRBV28 and J usage is TRBJ1-1; 7 nucleotides agree with TRBD1. V shed 2 bases and J 0 bases; nucleotides not matched to a gene: 3. Germline V gene data show CDR1 as MDHEN and CDR2 as SYDVKM. This CDR3 is built from 15 residues. The CDR3 here is CASSLTGVLNTEAFF. As DNA, the CDR3 is TGTGCCAGCAGTTTAACAGGGGTCCTGAACACTGAAGCTTTCTTT.

About this clonotype: One end of the junction varies from germline; a read error may be responsible. This chain joins TRBV20-1 and TRBJ2-1; D possibly corresponds to TRBD1 (6 bases). Germline values: CDR1 DFQATT, CDR2 SNEGSKA (reference sequence). The CDR3 loop spans 15 amino acids. For the CDR3, the DNA is TGCAATGCTAGGCCGACGGACAGCCCCTACAATGAGCAGTTCTTC. This sequence encodes CNARPTDSPYNEQFF.

The rearrangement joins TRBV6-5 to TRBJ1-2; maybe TRBD1 (6 bases). The CDR3 totals 14 residues. V lost 5 bases, J lost 0 bases, and 10 bases lay in between. Germline-derived CDR1 and CDR2 are MNHEY and SVGAGI. Here the CDR3 reads CASSRDNANYGYTF. Here the CDR3 DNA reads TGTGCCAGCAGTCGGGACAACGCTAACTATGGCTACACCTTC.

This clonotype was counted only a few times. This sequence joins TRBV4-1 and TRBJ1-2, with 7 positions matching TRBD1. The CDR3 covers 15 residues. J gave up 2 bases and V 0 bases, and 3 bases lay outside the gene matches. Looked up from germline, CDR1 is MGHRA and CDR2 is YSYEKL. CDR3 bases: TGCGCCAGCAGCCAAGACCTGACAGGGAACTATGGCTACACCTTC. This sequence encodes CASSQDLTGNYGYTF.

The chain employs TRBV6-5 and TRBJ2-1; D may be TRBD1 (5 bases). Germline loops: CDR1 MNHEY, CDR2 SVGAGI. V lost 2 bases, J lost 10 bases, and 15 bases lay in between. The CDR3 has 14 amino acids. The CDR3, as DNA: TGTGCCAGCAGTTACGACAGCCCCTCCTACGAGCAGTTCTTC. Translating it yields CASSYDSPSYEQFF.

The chain carries TRBV7-9 and TRBJ2-6; D unclear. Germline V gene lookup returns CDR1 SEHNR and CDR2 FQNEAQ (reference sequence). V was shortened by 5 bases and J by 2 bases, with 16 bases between the two germline ends. The CDR3 runs 17 residues. The CDR3 loop is CASSPREGNPGANVLTF. In nucleotides, the CDR3 is TGTGCCAGCAGCCCTAGGGAAGGAAACCCTGGGGCCAACGTCCTGACTTTC.

The chain combines TRBV3-1 with TRBJ1-2; TRBD1 aligns across 8 bases. V was clipped by 6 bases and J by 7 bases; unmatched bases: 10. The CDR3 loop spans 14 amino acids. Germline-derived CDR1 and CDR2 are LGHDT and YNNKEL (reference sequence). CDR3 residues: CASRTDRDDGGYTF. The CDR3 DNA reads as TGTGCCAGCAGAACGGACAGGGACGATGGTGGCTACACCTTC.

This sequence joins TRBV13 and TRBJ2-3; 8 bases agree with TRBD1. Germline lookup yields CDR1 PRHDT and CDR2 FYEKMQ (reference sequence). J was trimmed by 5 bases and V by 0 bases; bases with no gene match: 4. The length of the CDR3 is 15 residues. The DNA of the CDR3 is TGTGCCAGCAGCTTAGGGGACAGGGAGAGAGATACGCAGTATTTT. Amino acids: CASSLGDRERDTQYF.

The count of this clonotype is one. The chain is built from TRBV4-2 and TRBJ1-2; 10 nucleotides agree with TRBD1. Germline V gene sequence: CDR1 LGHNA, CDR2 YNFKEQ. The J segment lost 7 bases and the V segment lost 4 bases, leaving 12 bases of the junction unmatched. This CDR3 has 16 residues. The CDR3 region is CASSPGRDRGGCGYTF. Here the CDR3 DNA reads TGTGCCAGCAGCCCAGGCCGGGACAGGGGCGGCTGTGGCTACACCTTC.